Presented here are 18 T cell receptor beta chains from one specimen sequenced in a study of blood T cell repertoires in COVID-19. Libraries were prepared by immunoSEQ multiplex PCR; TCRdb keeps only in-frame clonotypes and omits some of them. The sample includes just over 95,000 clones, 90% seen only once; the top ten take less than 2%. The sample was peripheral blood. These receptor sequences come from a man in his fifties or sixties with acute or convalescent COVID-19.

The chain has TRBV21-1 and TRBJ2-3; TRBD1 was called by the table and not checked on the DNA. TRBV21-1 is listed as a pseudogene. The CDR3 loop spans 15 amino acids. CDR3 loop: CASSKGGQTTDTQYF. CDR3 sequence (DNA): TGTGCCAGCAGCAAAGGAGGACAGACTACAGATACGCAGTATTTT.

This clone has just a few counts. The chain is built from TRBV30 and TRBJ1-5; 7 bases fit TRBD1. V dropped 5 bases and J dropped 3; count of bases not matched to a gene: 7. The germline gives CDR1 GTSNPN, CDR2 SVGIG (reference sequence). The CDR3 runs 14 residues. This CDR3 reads CAWGGQNHNQPQHF. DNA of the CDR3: TGTGCCTGGGGGGGACAGAATCACAATCAGCCCCAGCATTTT.

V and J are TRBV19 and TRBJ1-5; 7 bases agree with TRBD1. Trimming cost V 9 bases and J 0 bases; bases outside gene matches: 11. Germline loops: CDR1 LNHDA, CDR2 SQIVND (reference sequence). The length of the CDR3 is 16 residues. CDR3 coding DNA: TGTGCCAGCCACTACAGGGGCCTGTATAGCAATCAGCCCCAGCATTTT. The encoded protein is CASHYRGLYSNQPQHF.

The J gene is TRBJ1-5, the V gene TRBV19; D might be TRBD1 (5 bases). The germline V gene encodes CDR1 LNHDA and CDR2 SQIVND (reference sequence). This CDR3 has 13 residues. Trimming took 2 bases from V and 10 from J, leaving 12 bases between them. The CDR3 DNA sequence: TGTGCCAGTAGTATAAGGCGGGACGATCCCCAGCATTTT. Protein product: CASSIRRDDPQHF. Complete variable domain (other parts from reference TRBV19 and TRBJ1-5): DGGITQSPKYLFRKEGQNVTLSCEQNLNHDAMYWYRQDPGQGLRLIYYSQIVNDFQKGDIAEGYSVSREKKESFPLTVTSAQKNPTAFYLCASSIRRDDPQHFGDGTRLSIL.

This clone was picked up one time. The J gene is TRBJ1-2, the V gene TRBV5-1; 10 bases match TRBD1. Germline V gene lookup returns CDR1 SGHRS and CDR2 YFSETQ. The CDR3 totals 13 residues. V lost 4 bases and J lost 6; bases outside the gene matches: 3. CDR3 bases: TGCGCCAGCAGCCATGGACAGGGGGATGGCTACACCTTC. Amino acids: CASSHGQGDGYTF.

The CDR3 protein is CAWNLRTAANTEAFF. CDR3 DNA sequence: TGTGCCTGGAATCTACGGACAGCCGCGAACACTGAAGCTTTCTTT. The chain uses TRBV30 and TRBJ1-1; a weak D match, TRBD1 (6 bases). CDR3 size: 15 residues. V was pared by 4 bases and J by 1 base, with 16 bases between. Germline V gene sequence: CDR1 GTSNPN, CDR2 SVGIG (reference sequence).

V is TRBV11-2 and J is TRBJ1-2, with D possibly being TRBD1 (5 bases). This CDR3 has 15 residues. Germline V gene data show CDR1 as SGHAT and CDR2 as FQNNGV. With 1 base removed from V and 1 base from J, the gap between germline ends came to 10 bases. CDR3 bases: TGTGCCAGCAGCTTAGTCGCAGGGATTAACTATGGCTACACCTTC. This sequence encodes CASSLVAGINYGYTF.

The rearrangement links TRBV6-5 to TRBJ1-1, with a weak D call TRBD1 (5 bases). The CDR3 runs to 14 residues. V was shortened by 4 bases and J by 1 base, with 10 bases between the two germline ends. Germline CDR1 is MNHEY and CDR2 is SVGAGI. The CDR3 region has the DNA TGTGCCAGCAGTTCCTTCACAGGGAACACTGAAGCTTTCTTT. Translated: CASSSFTGNTEAFF.

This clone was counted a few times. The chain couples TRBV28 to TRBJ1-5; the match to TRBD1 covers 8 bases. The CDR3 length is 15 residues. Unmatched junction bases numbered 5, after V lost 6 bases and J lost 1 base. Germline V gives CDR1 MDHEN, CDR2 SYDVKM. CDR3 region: CASRNQGASNQPQHF. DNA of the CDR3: TGTGCCAGCAGGAACCAGGGGGCGAGCAATCAGCCCCAGCATTTT.

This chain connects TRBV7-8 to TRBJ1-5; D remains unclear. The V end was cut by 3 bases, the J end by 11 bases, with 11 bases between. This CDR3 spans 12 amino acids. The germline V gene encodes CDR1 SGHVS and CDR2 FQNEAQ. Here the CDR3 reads CASSLGRRAQHF. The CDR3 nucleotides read TGTGCCAGCAGCTTGGGTAGGAGGGCCCAGCATTTT. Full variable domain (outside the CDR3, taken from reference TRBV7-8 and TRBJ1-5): GAGVSQSPRYKVAKRGQDVALRCDPISGHVSLFWYQQALGQGPEFLTYFQNEAQLDKSGLPSDRFFAERPEGSVSTLKIQRTQQEDSAVYLCASSLGRRAQHFGDGTRLSIL.

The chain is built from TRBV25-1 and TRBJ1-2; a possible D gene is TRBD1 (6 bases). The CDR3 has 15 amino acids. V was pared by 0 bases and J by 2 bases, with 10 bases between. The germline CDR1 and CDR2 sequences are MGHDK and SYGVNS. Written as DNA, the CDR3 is TGTGCCAGCAGTGAATACAGGGGCCGAAACTATGGCTACACCTTC. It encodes CASSEYRGRNYGYTF.

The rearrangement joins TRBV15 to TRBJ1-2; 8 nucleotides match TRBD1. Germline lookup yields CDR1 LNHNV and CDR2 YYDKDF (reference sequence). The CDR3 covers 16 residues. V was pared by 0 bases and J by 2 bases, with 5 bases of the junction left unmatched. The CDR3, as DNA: TGTGCCACCAGCAGAGATCCCGGACAGGGAAACTATGGCTACACCTTC. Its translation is CATSRDPGQGNYGYTF.

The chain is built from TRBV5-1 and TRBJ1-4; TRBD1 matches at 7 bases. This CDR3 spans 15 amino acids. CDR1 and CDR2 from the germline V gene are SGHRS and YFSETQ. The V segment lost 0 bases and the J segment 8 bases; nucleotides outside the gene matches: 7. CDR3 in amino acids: CASSLEGGAREKLFF. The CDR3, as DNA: TGCGCCAGCAGCTTGGAAGGGGGCGCCAGGGAAAAACTGTTTTTT.

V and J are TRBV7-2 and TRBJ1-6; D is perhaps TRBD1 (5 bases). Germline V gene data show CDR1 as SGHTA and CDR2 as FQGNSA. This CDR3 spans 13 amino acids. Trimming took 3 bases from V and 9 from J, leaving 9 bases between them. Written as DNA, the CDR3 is TGTGCCAGCAGCTTTGACAGCATTTCACCCCTCCACTTT. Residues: CASSFDSISPLHF.

This CDR3 is CASSIGQKWRGYTF. The CDR3 nucleotides read TGTGCCAGTAGTATAGGCCAAAAATGGAGGGGCTACACCTTC. This rearrangement joins TRBV19 to TRBJ1-2, with D uncertain. There are 14 residues in the CDR3. V was pared by 1 base and J by 8 bases, with 14 bases between. Germline assignment: CDR1 LNHDA and CDR2 SQIVND (reference sequence).

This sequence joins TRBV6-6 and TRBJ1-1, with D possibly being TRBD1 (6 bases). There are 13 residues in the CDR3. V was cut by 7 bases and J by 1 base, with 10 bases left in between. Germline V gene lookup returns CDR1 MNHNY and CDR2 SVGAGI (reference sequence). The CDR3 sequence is CASTLRGNTEAFF. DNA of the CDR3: TGTGCCAGCACCCTCAGGGGGAACACTGAAGCTTTCTTT.

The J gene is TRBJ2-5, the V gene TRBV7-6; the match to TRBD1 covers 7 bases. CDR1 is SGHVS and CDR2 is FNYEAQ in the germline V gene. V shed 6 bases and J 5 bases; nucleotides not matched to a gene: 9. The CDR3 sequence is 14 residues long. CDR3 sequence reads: CASSSTGSPETQYF. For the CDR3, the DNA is TGTGCCAGCAGTTCGACAGGGTCCCCGGAGACCCAGTACTTC.

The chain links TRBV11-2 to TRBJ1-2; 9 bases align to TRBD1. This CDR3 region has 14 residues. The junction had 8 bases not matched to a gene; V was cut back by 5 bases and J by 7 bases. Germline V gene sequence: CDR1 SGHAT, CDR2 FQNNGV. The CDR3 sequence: CASSPQGASSGYTF. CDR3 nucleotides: TGTGCCAGCAGCCCACAGGGGGCAAGTTCTGGCTACACCTTC.